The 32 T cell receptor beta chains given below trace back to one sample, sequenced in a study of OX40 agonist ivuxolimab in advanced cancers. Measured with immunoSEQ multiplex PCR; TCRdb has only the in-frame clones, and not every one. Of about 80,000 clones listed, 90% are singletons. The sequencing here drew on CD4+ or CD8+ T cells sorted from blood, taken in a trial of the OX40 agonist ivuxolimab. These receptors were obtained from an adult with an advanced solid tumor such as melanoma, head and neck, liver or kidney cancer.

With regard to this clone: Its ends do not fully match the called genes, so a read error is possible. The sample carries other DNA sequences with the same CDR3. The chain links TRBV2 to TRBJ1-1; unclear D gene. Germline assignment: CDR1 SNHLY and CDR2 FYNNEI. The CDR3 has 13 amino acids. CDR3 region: CASSEGPGTEAFF. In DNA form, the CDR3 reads TGTGCCAGTAGTGAAGGCCCGGGCACTGAAGCTTTCTTT.

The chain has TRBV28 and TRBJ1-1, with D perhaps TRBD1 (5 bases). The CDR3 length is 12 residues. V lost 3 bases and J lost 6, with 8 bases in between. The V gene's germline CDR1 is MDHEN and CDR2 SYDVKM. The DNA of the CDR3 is TGTGCCAGCAGTTTCCAGGGCCCTGAAGCTTTCTTT. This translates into CASSFQGPEAFF. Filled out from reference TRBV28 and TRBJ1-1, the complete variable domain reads DVKVTQSSRYLVKRTGEKVFLECVQDMDHENMFWYRQDPGLGLRLIYFSYDVKMKEKGDIPEGYSVSREKKERFSLILESASTNQTSMYLCASSFQGPEAFFGQGTRLTVV.

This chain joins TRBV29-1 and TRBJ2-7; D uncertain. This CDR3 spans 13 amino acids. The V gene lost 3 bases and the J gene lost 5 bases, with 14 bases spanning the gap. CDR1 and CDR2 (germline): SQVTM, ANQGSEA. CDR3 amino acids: CSVDGLPHHEQYF. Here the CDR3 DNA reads TGCAGCGTTGATGGGCTGCCTCACCACGAGCAGTACTTC.

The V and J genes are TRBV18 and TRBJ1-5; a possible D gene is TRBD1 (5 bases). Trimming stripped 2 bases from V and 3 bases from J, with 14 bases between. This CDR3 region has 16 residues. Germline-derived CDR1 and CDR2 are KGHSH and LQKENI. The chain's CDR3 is CASSPREGTDNQPQHF. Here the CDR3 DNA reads TGTGCCAGCTCACCAAGGGAGGGGACCGACAATCAGCCCCAGCATTTT.

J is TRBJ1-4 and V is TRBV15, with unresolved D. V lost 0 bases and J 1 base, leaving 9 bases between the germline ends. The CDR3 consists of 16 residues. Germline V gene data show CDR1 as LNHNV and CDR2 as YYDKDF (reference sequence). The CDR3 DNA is TGTGCCACCAGCAGAGAGCCTCACGGAACTAATGAAAAACTGTTTTTT. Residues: CATSREPHGTNEKLFF.

The CDR3 sequence: CASSQVTSSGNTIYF. The CDR3 DNA is TGCGCCAGCAGCCAAGTCACGAGCTCTGGAAACACCATATATTTT. The rearrangement uses TRBV4-1 and TRBJ1-3; D not resolved. Trimming stripped 1 base from V and 0 bases from J, with 7 bases between. Germline V gene data show CDR1 as MGHRA and CDR2 as YSYEKL. The CDR3 extends over 15 amino acids.

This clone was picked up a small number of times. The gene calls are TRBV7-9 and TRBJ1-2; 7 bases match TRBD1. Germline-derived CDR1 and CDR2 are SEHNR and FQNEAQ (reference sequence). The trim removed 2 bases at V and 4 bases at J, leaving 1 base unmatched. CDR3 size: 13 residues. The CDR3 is CASSLSGGYGYTF. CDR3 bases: TGTGCCAGCAGCTTATCAGGGGGCTATGGCTACACCTTC.

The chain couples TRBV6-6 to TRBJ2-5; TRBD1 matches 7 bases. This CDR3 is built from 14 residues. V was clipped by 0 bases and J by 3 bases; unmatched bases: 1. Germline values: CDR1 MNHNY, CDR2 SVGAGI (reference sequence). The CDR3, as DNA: TGTGCCAGCAGTTACTCGGGGACAGAAGAGACCCAGTACTTC. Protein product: CASSYSGTEETQYF.

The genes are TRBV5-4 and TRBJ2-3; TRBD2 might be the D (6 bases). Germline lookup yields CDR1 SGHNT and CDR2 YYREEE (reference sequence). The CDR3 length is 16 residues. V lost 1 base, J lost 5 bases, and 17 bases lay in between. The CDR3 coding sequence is TGTGCCAGCAGCTTGTTCGGGGGAGGCATCAGAGATACGCAGTATTTT. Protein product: CASSLFGGGIRDTQYF.

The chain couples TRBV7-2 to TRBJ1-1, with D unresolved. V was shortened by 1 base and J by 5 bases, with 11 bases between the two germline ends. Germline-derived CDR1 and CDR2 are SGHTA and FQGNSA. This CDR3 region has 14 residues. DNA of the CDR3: TGTGCCAGCAGCTTAGGTGGATTGGGGACTGAAGCTTTCTTT. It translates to CASSLGGLGTEAFF.

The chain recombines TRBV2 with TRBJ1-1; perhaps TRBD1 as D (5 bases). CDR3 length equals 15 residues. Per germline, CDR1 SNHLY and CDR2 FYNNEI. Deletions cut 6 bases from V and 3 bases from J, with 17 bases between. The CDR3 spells CASRAWGGEDTEAFF. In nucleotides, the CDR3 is TGTGCCAGCAGGGCCTGGGGGGGGGAAGACACTGAAGCTTTCTTT.

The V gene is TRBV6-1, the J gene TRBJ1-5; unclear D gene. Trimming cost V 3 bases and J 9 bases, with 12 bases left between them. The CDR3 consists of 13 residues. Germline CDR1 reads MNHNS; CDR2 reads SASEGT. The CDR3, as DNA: TGTGCCAGCAGTGACGGTAGTAACGCGCCCCAGCATTTT. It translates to CASSDGSNAPQHF.

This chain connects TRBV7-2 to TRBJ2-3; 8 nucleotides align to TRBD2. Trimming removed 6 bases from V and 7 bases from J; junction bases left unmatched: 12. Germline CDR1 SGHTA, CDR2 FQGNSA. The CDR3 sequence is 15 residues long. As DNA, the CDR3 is TGTGCCAGCAGTCTTAAACGAATAGCGGGAAATACGCAGTATTTT. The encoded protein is CASSLKRIAGNTQYF.

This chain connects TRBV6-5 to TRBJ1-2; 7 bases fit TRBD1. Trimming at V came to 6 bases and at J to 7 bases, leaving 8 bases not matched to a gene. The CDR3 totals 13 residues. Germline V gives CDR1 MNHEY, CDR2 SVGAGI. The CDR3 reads CASRGRTGLGYTF. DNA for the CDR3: TGTGCCAGCAGGGGACGGACAGGTCTTGGCTACACCTTC.

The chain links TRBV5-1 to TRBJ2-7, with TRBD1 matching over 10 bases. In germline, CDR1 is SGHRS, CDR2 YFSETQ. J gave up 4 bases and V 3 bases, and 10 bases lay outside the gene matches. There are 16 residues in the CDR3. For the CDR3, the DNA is TGCGCCAGCAGCTCCCAAAGGGGACAGGGGTGGTACGAGCAGTACTTC. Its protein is CASSSQRGQGWYEQYF.

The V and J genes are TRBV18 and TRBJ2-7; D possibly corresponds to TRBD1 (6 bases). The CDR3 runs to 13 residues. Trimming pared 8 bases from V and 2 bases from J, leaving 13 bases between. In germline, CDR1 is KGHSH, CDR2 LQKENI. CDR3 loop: CASQLDRTYEQYF. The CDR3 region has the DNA TGTGCCAGCCAACTAGACAGGACCTACGAGCAGTACTTC. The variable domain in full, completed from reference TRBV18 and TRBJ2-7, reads NAGVMQNPRHLVRRRGQEARLRCSPMKGHSHVYWYRQLPEEGLKFMVYLQKENIIDESGMPKERFSAEFPKEGPSILRIQQVVRGDSAAYFCASQLDRTYEQYFGPGTRLTVT.

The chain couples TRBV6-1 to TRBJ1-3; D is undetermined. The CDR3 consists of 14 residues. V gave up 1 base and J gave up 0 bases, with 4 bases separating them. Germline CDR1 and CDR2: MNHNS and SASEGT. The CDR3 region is CASSEVSSGNTIYF. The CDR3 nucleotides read TGTGCCAGCAGTGAAGTTTCCTCTGGAAACACCATATATTTT.

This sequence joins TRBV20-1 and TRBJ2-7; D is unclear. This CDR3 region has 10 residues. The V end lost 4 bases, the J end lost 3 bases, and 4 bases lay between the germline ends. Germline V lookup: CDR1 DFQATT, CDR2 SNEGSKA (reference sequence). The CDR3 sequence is CSAKFYEQYF. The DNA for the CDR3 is TGCAGTGCTAAATTCTACGAGCAGTACTTC.

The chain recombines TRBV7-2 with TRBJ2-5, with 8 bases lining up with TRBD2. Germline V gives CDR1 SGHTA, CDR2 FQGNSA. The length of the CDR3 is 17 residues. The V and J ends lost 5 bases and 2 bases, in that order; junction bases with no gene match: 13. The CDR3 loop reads CASSTRRGSGVQETQYF. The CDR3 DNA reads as TGTGCCAGCAGCACCCGGAGGGGTAGCGGGGTGCAAGAGACCCAGTACTTC.

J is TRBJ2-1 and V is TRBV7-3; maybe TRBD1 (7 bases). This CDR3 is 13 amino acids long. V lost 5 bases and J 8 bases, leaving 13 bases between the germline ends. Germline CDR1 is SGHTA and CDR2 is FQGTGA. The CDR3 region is CASSLLRGDEQFF. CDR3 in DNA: TGTGCCAGCAGCCTTCTCAGGGGGGATGAGCAGTTCTTC.

The CDR3 sequence is CASSVPDGTREQYF. CDR3 in DNA: TGTGCCAGCAGTGTGCCGGACGGAACACGCGAGCAGTACTTC. The chain joins TRBV28 to TRBJ2-7; D gene unclear. The V gene's germline CDR1 is MDHEN and CDR2 SYDVKM. CDR3 length: 14 amino acids. Deletions cut 5 bases from V and 6 bases from J, with 17 bases between.

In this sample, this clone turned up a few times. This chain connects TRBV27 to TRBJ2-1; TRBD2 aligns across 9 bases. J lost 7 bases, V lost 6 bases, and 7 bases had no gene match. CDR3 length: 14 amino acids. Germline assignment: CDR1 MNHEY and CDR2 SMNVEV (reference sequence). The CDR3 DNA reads TGTGCCAGCAGAGGTAGCGGGAGCGGAAATGAGCAGTTCTTC. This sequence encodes CASRGSGSGNEQFF.

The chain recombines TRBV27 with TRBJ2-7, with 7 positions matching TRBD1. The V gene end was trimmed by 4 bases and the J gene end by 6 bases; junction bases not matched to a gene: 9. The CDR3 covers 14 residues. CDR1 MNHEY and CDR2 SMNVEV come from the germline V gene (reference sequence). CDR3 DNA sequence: TGTGCCAGCAGTTCCCCCGCTAGGGGGCCCGAGCAGTACTTC. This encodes CASSSPARGPEQYF.

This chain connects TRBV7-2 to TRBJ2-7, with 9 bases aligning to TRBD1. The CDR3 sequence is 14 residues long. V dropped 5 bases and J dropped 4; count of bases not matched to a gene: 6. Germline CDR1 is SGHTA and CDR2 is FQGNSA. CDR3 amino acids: CASSRGQGRYEQYF. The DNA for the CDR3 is TGTGCCAGCAGCCGGGGACAGGGAAGGTACGAGCAGTACTTC.

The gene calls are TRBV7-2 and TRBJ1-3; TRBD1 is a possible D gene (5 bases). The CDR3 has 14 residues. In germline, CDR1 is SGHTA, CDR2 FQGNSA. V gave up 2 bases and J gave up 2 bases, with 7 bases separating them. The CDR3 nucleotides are TGTGCCAGCAGCTTATCCAGGGCTGGAAACACCATATATTTT. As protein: CASSLSRAGNTIYF.

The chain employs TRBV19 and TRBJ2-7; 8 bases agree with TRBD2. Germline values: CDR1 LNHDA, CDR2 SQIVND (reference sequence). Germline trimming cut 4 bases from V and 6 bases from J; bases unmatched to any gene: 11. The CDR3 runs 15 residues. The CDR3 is CASSKIEGTRSEQYF. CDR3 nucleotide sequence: TGTGCCAGTAGTAAAATCGAGGGGACTAGAAGCGAGCAGTACTTC.

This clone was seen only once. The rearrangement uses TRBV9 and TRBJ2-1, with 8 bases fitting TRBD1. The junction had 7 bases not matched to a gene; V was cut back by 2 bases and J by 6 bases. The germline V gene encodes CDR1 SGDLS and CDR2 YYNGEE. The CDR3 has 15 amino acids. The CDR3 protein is CASSVETGDSNEQFF. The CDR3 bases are TGTGCCAGCAGCGTCGAGACAGGGGATTCCAATGAGCAGTTCTTC.

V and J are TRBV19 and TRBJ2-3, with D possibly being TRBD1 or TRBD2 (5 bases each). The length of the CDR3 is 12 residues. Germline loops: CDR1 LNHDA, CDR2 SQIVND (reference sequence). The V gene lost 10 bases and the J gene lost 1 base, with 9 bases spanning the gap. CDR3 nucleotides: TGTGCCACTGGGGACCGCACAGATACGCAGTATTTT. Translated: CATGDRTDTQYF.

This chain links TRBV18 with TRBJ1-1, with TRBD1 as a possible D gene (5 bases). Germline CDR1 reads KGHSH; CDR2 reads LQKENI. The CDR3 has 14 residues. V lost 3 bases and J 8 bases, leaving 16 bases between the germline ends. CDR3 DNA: TGTGCCAGCTCACCCCGGGGGAGCGTGGTGGAAGCTTTCTTT. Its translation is CASSPRGSVVEAFF. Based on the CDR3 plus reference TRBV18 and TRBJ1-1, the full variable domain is NAGVMQNPRHLVRRRGQEARLRCSPMKGHSHVYWYRQLPEEGLKFMVYLQKENIIDESGMPKERFSAEFPKEGPSILRIQQVVRGDSAAYFCASSPRGSVVEAFFGQGTRLTVV.

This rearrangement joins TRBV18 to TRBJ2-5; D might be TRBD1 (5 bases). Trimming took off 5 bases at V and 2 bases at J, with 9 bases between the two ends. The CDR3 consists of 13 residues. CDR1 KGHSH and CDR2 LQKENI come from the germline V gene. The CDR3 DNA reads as TGTGCCAGCTCAGTGGGGCGACAAGAGACCCAGTACTTC. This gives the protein CASSVGRQETQYF. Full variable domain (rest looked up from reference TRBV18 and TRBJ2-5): NAGVMQNPRHLVRRRGQEARLRCSPMKGHSHVYWYRQLPEEGLKFMVYLQKENIIDESGMPKERFSAEFPKEGPSILRIQQVVRGDSAAYFCASSVGRQETQYFGPGTRLLVL.

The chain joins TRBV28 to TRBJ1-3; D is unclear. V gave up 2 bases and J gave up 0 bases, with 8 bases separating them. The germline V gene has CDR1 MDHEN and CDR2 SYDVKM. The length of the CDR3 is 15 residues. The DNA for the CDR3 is TGTGCCAGCAGTTTACTCAGAGCCTCTGGAAACACCATATATTTT. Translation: CASSLLRASGNTIYF.

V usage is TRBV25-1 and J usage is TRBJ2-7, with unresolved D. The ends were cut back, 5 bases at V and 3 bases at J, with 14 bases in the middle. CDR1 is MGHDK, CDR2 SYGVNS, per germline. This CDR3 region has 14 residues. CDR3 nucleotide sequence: TGTGCCAGCAGTAAGCGCGGAGCGTTCTACGAGCAGTACTTC. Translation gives CASSKRGAFYEQYF.